These 27 T cell receptor beta chains came from one sample sequenced in a study of cytomegalovirus exposure and HLA in healthy donors. Vbeta (60) and Jbeta (13) primers were used in the PCR. Measured with immunoSEQ multiplex PCR; TCRdb has only the in-frame clones, and not every one. The sample consists of about 240,000 clones, around 84% of them appearing once. The sequencing input was PBMCs. The receptors were gathered from a girl between 2 and 10 years old in good health and CMV-seronegative.

The chain recombines TRBV5-1 with TRBJ2-3; 7 nucleotides line up with TRBD2. V dropped 0 bases and J dropped 7; count of bases not matched to a gene: 5. Germline-derived CDR1 and CDR2 are SGHRS and YFSETQ. This CDR3 spans 14 amino acids. The CDR3 reads CASSLEGGPNTQYF. The CDR3 DNA is TGCGCCAGCAGCTTGGAGGGAGGGCCAAATACGCAGTATTTT. The full variable domain, rest sourced from reference TRBV5-1 and TRBJ2-3, is KAGVTQTPRYLIKTRGQQVTLSCSPISGHRSVSWYQQTPGQGLQFLFEYFSETQRNKGNFPGRFSGRQFSNSRSEMNVSTLELGDSALYLCASSLEGGPNTQYFGPGTRLTVL.

The chain couples TRBV7-9 to TRBJ1-1, with 7 bases fitting TRBD1. Germline-derived CDR1 and CDR2 are SEHNR and FQNEAQ (reference sequence). J was trimmed by 7 bases and V by 1 base; bases with no gene match: 6. CDR3 length: 14 residues. The CDR3 nucleotides are TGTGCCAGCAGCTTAGGAGGGGGCGCAAATGAAGCTTTCTTT. Amino acids: CASSLGGGANEAFF.

The chain employs TRBV5-1 and TRBJ2-7, with 11 bases matching TRBD1. CDR1 SGHRS and CDR2 YFSETQ come from the germline V gene. The CDR3 has 16 residues. Germline trimming cut 0 bases from V and 0 bases from J; bases unmatched to any gene: 2. CDR3 DNA sequence: TGCGCCAGCAGCTTGGCCGGGACAGGGGGCTCCTACGAGCAGTACTTC. Its translation is CASSLAGTGGSYEQYF.

V usage is TRBV5-4 and J usage is TRBJ1-6, with 8 bases identical to TRBD1. The germline CDR1 and CDR2 sequences are SGHNT and YYREEE (reference sequence). V was clipped by 4 bases and J by 9 bases; unmatched bases: 9. The CDR3 is 15 amino acids. CDR3 amino acids: CASSLQDRDGSPLHF. In DNA form, the CDR3 reads TGTGCCAGCAGCCTTCAGGACAGGGATGGTTCACCCCTCCACTTT.

The J gene is TRBJ1-6, the V gene TRBV7-9, with 7 bases identical to TRBD1. The CDR3 extends over 16 amino acids. With 5 bases clipped from V and 7 bases from J, the junction kept 11 bases outside the gene matches. Germline V lookup: CDR1 SEHNR, CDR2 FQNEAQ (reference sequence). CDR3 nucleotide sequence: TGTGCCAGCAGCCCCCCCAGGGGGACCAACAATTCACCCCTCCACTTT. Translated, it gives CASSPPRGTNNSPLHF.

The chain is built from TRBV7-8 and TRBJ2-1, with D perhaps matching TRBD1 (6 bases). With 5 bases removed from V and 0 bases from J, the gap between germline ends came to 11 bases. This CDR3 comprises 15 residues. The V gene's germline CDR1 is SGHVS and CDR2 FQNEAQ. The CDR3 reads CASSDRYSSYNEQFF. Here the CDR3 DNA reads TGTGCCAGCAGCGACAGGTACAGCTCCTACAATGAGCAGTTCTTC.

The V and J genes are TRBV5-1 and TRBJ2-2, with 8 bases fitting TRBD1. The CDR3 is made up of 19 amino acids. The trim removed 3 bases at V and 4 bases at J, leaving 17 bases unmatched. Germline V lookup: CDR1 SGHRS, CDR2 YFSETQ. For the CDR3, the DNA is TGCGCCAGCAGCTCGACACCAGTGGACAGGGTGGGAAGCACCGGGGAGCTGTTTTTT. It yields the protein CASSSTPVDRVGSTGELFF.

J is TRBJ2-3 and V is TRBV9, with D possibly matching TRBD2 (5 bases). CDR3 length equals 15 residues. V lost 4 bases to trimming and J lost 3 bases, with 15 bases between them. Per germline, CDR1 SGDLS and CDR2 YYNGEE. CDR3 amino acids: CASSPRGDGTDTQYF. As DNA, the CDR3 is TGTGCCAGCAGCCCCCGGGGTGATGGTACAGATACGCAGTATTTT.

V usage is TRBV7-2 and J usage is TRBJ2-1; 9 bases line up with TRBD2. CDR1 is SGHTA and CDR2 is FQGNSA in the germline V gene. V dropped 5 bases and J dropped 2; count of bases not matched to a gene: 7. This CDR3 is 16 amino acids long. This CDR3 reads CASSPQGLAPYNEQFF. CDR3 coding DNA: TGTGCCAGCAGCCCCCAGGGACTAGCCCCCTACAATGAGCAGTTCTTC.

This chain joins TRBV19 and TRBJ2-7, with 7 bases aligning to TRBD2. Germline-derived CDR1 and CDR2 are LNHDA and SQIVND (reference sequence). The CDR3 sequence is 13 residues long. The ends lost 8 bases at V and 7 bases at J; junction bases unmatched: 11. DNA of the CDR3: TGTGCCAGTGGGCGTACTGGCGGGAGAGAGCAGTACTTC. As protein: CASGRTGGREQYF.

The V call is TRBV25-1, the J call TRBJ1-2, with D hard to call. Trimming removed 7 bases at V and 2 bases at J, with 17 bases between. This CDR3 is 15 amino acids long. CDR1 and CDR2 from the germline V gene are MGHDK and SYGVNS. This chain's CDR3 is CASKPGISLNYGYTF. The DNA of the CDR3 is TGTGCCAGCAAACCGGGGATAAGCCTCAACTATGGCTACACCTTC.

The genes are TRBV29-1 and TRBJ1-2, with D uncertain. V was shortened by 3 bases and J by 4 bases, with 6 bases between the two germline ends. The CDR3 runs 11 residues. The germline V gene encodes CDR1 SQVTM and CDR2 ANQGSEA. DNA for the CDR3: TGCAGCGTTGACAGTCCCTATGGCTACACCTTC. As protein: CSVDSPYGYTF.

The V call is TRBV6-5, the J call TRBJ2-1; 8 bases are shared with TRBD2. The CDR3 contains 14 residues. The trim removed 8 bases at V and 3 bases at J, leaving 6 bases unmatched. Germline V gene data show CDR1 as MNHEY and CDR2 as SVGAGI. The DNA of the CDR3 is TGTGCCAGCGCGTCGGGGGGGGGCTACAATGAGCAGTTCTTC. Residues: CASASGGGYNEQFF.

This clone was observed a handful of times. J is TRBJ1-2 and V is TRBV10-3, with 7 nucleotides matching TRBD1. V dropped 0 bases and J dropped 7; count of bases not matched to a gene: 11. Germline loops: CDR1 ENHRY, CDR2 SYGVKD. CDR3 length equals 16 residues. The CDR3 region is CAISESSVTGNSGYTF. The CDR3 coding sequence is TGTGCCATCAGTGAGTCCTCCGTGACAGGGAATAGTGGCTACACCTTC.

This chain links TRBV4-1 with TRBJ2-2; 8 bases map to TRBD1. Germline assignment: CDR1 MGHRA and CDR2 YSYEKL. V was clipped by 0 bases and J by 8 bases; unmatched bases: 8. CDR3 size: 16 residues. The CDR3 DNA is TGCGCCAGCAGCCAAGAAGGGACAGGTGTTTTGGGGGAGCTGTTTTTT. Translation: CASSQEGTGVLGELFF.

The J gene is TRBJ2-7, the V gene TRBV4-1, with D possibly being TRBD2 (7 bases). V lost 2 bases and J lost 0, with 14 bases in between. Germline CDR1 reads MGHRA; CDR2 reads YSYEKL. This CDR3 is 16 amino acids long. The DNA for the CDR3 is TGCGCCAGCAGCCAATCCTGGGGGGGGCCCTCCTACGAGCAGTACTTC. Its translation: CASSQSWGGPSYEQYF.

This chain joins TRBV5-5 and TRBJ2-3, with D hard to call. Germline V gene sequence: CDR1 SGHKS, CDR2 YYEKEE (reference sequence). V gave up 1 base and J gave up 6 bases, with 12 bases separating them. The CDR3 consists of 14 residues. CDR3 sequence: CASSLYLERDTQYF. In DNA, the CDR3 is TGTGCCAGCAGCTTGTATCTAGAGCGCGATACGCAGTATTTT.

A single count supports this clone. V usage is TRBV2 and J usage is TRBJ2-7, with 8 bases fitting TRBD1. The CDR3 runs to 14 residues. J gave up 2 bases and V 2 bases, and 2 bases lay outside the gene matches. CDR1 and CDR2 (germline): SNHLY, FYNNEI. The CDR3 here is CASSEQGATYEQYF. As DNA, the CDR3 is TGTGCCAGCAGTGAACAGGGGGCCACCTACGAGCAGTACTTC.

This clone appeared a few times. The rearrangement links TRBV5-1 to TRBJ1-4; D is unresolved. V was shortened by 4 bases and J by 8 bases, with 12 bases between the two germline ends. CDR3 size: 13 residues. Germline CDR1 is SGHRS and CDR2 is YFSETQ. CDR3 DNA: TGCGCCAGCAGCCAGTGGACGGGGGAAAAACTGTTTTTT. It specifies CASSQWTGEKLFF.

The chain has TRBV29-1 and TRBJ2-1; the match to TRBD1 covers 7 bases. J was trimmed by 6 bases and V by 4 bases; bases with no gene match: 9. Germline V lookup: CDR1 SQVTM, CDR2 ANQGSEA. This CDR3 comprises 14 residues. CDR3 region: CSVARGNLPNEQFF. For the CDR3, the DNA is TGCAGCGTTGCCAGGGGGAACCTCCCCAATGAGCAGTTCTTC.

The chain is built from TRBV5-1 and TRBJ2-3, with 7 bases that match TRBD2. The CDR3 runs 15 residues. The germline V gene has CDR1 SGHRS and CDR2 YFSETQ. The V segment lost 0 bases and the J segment 4 bases; nucleotides outside the gene matches: 5. The CDR3 region has the DNA TGCGCCAGCAGCTTGGAACGGGGGGTGGCAGATACGCAGTATTTT. It encodes CASSLERGVADTQYF. Looking up the rest from reference TRBV5-1 and TRBJ2-3 gives the full variable domain: KAGVTQTPRYLIKTRGQQVTLSCSPISGHRSVSWYQQTPGQGLQFLFEYFSETQRNKGNFPGRFSGRQFSNSRSEMNVSTLELGDSALYLCASSLERGVADTQYFGPGTRLTVL.

This chain links TRBV5-4 with TRBJ2-5, with 7 bases that match TRBD2. Germline lookup yields CDR1 SGHNT and CDR2 YYREEE (reference sequence). This CDR3 is built from 13 residues. V was pared by 4 bases and J by 4 bases, with 4 bases of the junction left unmatched. CDR3 residues: CASSRGEGETQYF. In DNA, the CDR3 is TGTGCCAGCAGCCGCGGGGAGGGAGAGACCCAGTACTTC.

This chain uses TRBV9 with TRBJ2-2; the D is unclear. The CDR3 consists of 14 residues. With 2 bases removed from V and 5 bases from J, the gap between germline ends came to 10 bases. The germline V gene encodes CDR1 SGDLS and CDR2 YYNGEE. CDR3 sequence: CASSVSGLTGELFF. For the CDR3, the DNA is TGTGCCAGCAGCGTTTCAGGCCTGACCGGGGAGCTGTTTTTT.

This clone was detected only a few times. This chain joins TRBV10-3 and TRBJ2-1; 7 bases align to TRBD2. Germline V CDR1 and CDR2: ENHRY, SYGVKD. The CDR3 runs to 17 residues. Unmatched junction bases numbered 11, after V lost 3 bases and J lost 3 bases. The chain's CDR3 is CAISDPPAGLLYNEQFF. The CDR3 nucleotides read TGTGCCATCAGTGATCCGCCAGCGGGACTGCTCTACAATGAGCAGTTCTTC.

The chain is built from TRBV5-4 and TRBJ1-1; D gene uncertain. Per germline, CDR1 SGHNT and CDR2 YYREEE (reference sequence). The V end was cut by 1 base, the J end by 2 bases, with 15 bases between. CDR3 length: 16 residues. The CDR3 region has the DNA TGTGCCAGCAGCTTGTGGTCGTACGGGAGAAACACTGAAGCTTTCTTT. It specifies CASSLWSYGRNTEAFF. Full variable domain (missing parts from reference TRBV5-4 and TRBJ1-1): ETGVTQSPTHLIKTRGQQVTLRCSSQSGHNTVSWYQQALGQGPQFIFQYYREEENGRGNFPPRFSGLQFPNYSSELNVNALELDDSALYLCASSLWSYGRNTEAFFGQGTRLTVV.

The genes are TRBV7-8 and TRBJ2-7; TRBD1 is a possible D gene (6 bases). This CDR3 has 15 amino acids. V lost 6 bases to trimming and J lost 2 bases, with 17 bases between them. The germline gives CDR1 SGHVS, CDR2 FQNEAQ. The DNA of the CDR3 is TGTGCCAGCAGTCTGAATACAGGGCTTACCTACGAGCAGTACTTC. It codes for CASSLNTGLTYEQYF.

The chain joins TRBV5-4 to TRBJ2-1; TRBD1 is a possible D gene (5 bases). Between the trimmed V and J ends, which lost 6 bases and 5 bases, there was a span of 6 bases. The CDR3 spans 11 residues. Germline CDR1 is SGHNT and CDR2 is YYREEE (reference sequence). Here the CDR3 DNA reads TGTGCCAGCAAAGGGGACAATGAGCAGTTCTTC. Residues: CASKGDNEQFF.